The 3 T cell receptor beta chains given below trace back to one sample, sequenced in a study of cytomegalovirus exposure and HLA in healthy donors. TCRdb's copy holds only in-frame clones and misses some; the assay was immunoSEQ multiplex PCR. The sample records about 65,000 clones, 85% to 95% being singletons. The sample consisted of PBMCs. The receptors stem from a man in his late teens or twenties in good health and CMV-seropositive.

The chain combines TRBV14 with TRBJ2-7; 10 positions agree with TRBD1. The V gene's germline CDR1 is SGHDN and CDR2 FVKESK. V was clipped by 3 bases and J by 0 bases; unmatched bases: 2. This CDR3 contains 15 residues. The CDR3 DNA reads TGTGCCAGCAGCCACTGGACAGGGGGCTCCTACGAGCAGTACTTC. It encodes CASSHWTGGSYEQYF.

This rearrangement joins TRBV9 to TRBJ2-5; the match to TRBD2 covers 7 bases. Unmatched junction bases numbered 7, after V lost 0 bases and J lost 5 bases. CDR1 and CDR2 from the germline V gene are SGDLS and YYNGEE. CDR3 length: 15 amino acids. The CDR3 spells CASSVEWEGPETQYF. CDR3 in DNA: TGTGCCAGCAGCGTAGAGTGGGAGGGTCCGGAGACCCAGTACTTC.

The genes are TRBV5-1 and TRBJ1-1; 11 positions match TRBD1. Germline CDR1 SGHRS, CDR2 YFSETQ. Trimming at V came to 4 bases and at J to 4 bases, leaving 9 bases not matched to a gene. This CDR3 contains 16 residues. CDR3 sequence: CASSPGQGAQGTEAFF. The CDR3 bases are TGCGCCAGCAGCCCCGGACAGGGGGCGCAGGGCACTGAAGCTTTCTTT.